These T cell receptor beta chains were read from a single sample in a study of vaccination and CD4 T cells after COVID-19. For these TCRs, the target antigens are not known. TCRdb called the PCR reads again in MiXCR, with one record for every CDR3 protein. The sample lists more than 9,500 distinct CDR3 sequences, about 53% occurring once. The sequencing sample was made of CD4+ T cells from blood, cultured in vitro. Receptor source: a human donor who had recovered from COVID-19. Each CDR3 is given with its conserved first and last residue. D genes are given only for firm matches. Clone size is given for some rows only: seen once, a few or many times, or a class if the clone is expanded.

clone_size | cdr3_length | j_call | v_call | d_call | cdr3_nt | cdr3_aa
NA | 15 | TRBJ1-3 | TRBV9 | NA | TGTGCCAGCAGCTCCCTGAAGGGCTCTGGAAACACCATATATTTT | CASSSLKGSGNTIYF
few | 13 | TRBJ2-1 | TRBV15 | TRBD2 | TGTGCCACCGGGACTAGCGGTTACAATGAGCAGTTCTTC | CATGTSGYNEQFF
NA | 12 | TRBJ2-2 | TRBV28 | NA | TGTGCCAGCAGTTTCTGGGGGGGGGAGCTGTTTTTT | CASSFWGGELFF
NA | 15 | TRBJ2-2 | TRBV11-2 | TRBD1 | TGTGCCAGCAGCCACGGACAGGGGGGGACCGGGGAGCTGTTTTTT | CASSHGQGGTGELFF
few | 13 | TRBJ1-5 | TRBV20-1 | NA | TGCAGTGCTAGCCGCCCAGACAATCAGCCCCAGCATTTT | CSASRPDNQPQHF
NA | 16 | TRBJ2-2 | TRBV15 | NA | TGTGCCACCAGCAGAGATCACTTCAGCTACACCGGGGAGCTGTTTTTT | CATSRDHFSYTGELFF
NA | 11 | TRBJ2-1 | TRBV18 | NA | TGTGCCAGCTCACCGGACAATGAGCAGTTCTTC | CASSPDNEQFF
NA | 13 | TRBJ2-5 | TRBV11-2 | NA | TGTGCCAGCAGCTTCGCGTACCAAGAGACCCAGTACTTC | CASSFAYQETQYF
NA | 15 | TRBJ1-2 | TRBV3-1 | NA | TGTGCCAGCAGCCATCCCGGGACTTCGGCGCGTGGCTACACCTTC | CASSHPGTSARGYTF
NA | 13 | TRBJ2-7 | TRBV6-2/TRBV6-3 | NA | TGTGCCAGCAGGAGGACTTCCTACTACGAGCAGTACTTC | CASRRTSYYEQYF
few | 11 | TRBJ2-2 | TRBV28 | NA | TGTGCCATCCAGGGTCCCGGGGAGCTGTTTTTT | CAIQGPGELFF
NA | 16 | TRBJ2-3 | TRBV7-9 | NA | TGTGCCAGCAGCTTGCCCGGGAAAGGAAGCACAGATACGCAGTATTTT | CASSLPGKGSTDTQYF
few | 15 | TRBJ2-1 | TRBV20-1 | TRBD1 | TGCAGTGCCAATCCAGGGACAGGGGAATACAATGAGCAGTTCTTC | CSANPGTGEYNEQFF
NA | 20 | TRBJ2-3 | TRBV11-2 | TRBD2 | TGTGCCAGCAGCTTTCTCGGACCCAGACTAGCGGGAAGGAAGGATGTAGGGCAGTATTTT | CASSFLGPRLAGRKDVGQYF
once | 12 | TRBJ2-3 | TRBV20-1 | NA | TGCAGTGCTATTGATTCTCCAGATACGCAGTATTTT | CSAIDSPDTQYF
NA | 20 | TRBJ1-5 | TRBV21-1 | NA | TGTGCCAGCAGCAAAGGATTCCGTCTTCGGGACTCTATGGGGCATCAGCCCCAGCATTTT | CASSKGFRLRDSMGHQPQHF
NA | 13 | TRBJ1-1 | TRBV20-1 | NA | TGCAGTGCTGAAGGGGTTTTGAACACTGAAGCTTTCTTT | CSAEGVLNTEAFF
NA | 15 | TRBJ2-1 | TRBV27 | TRBD2 | TGTGCCAGCAGGACCAGCGGGAGGGCTGTGGATGAGCAGTTCTTC | CASRTSGRAVDEQFF
few | 12 | TRBJ1-3 | TRBV6-1 | NA | TGTGCCAGCAGTACGGGTGGAAACACCATATATTTT | CASSTGGNTIYF
NA | 14 | TRBJ1-5 | TRBV30 | TRBD1 | TGTGCCTGGAGTCCGACAGGGACCAATCAGCCCCAGCATTTT | CAWSPTGTNQPQHF
few | 13 | TRBJ2-3 | TRBV10-1 | NA | TGCGCCAGCAGCCGTTCCGGCACAGATACGCAGTATTTT | CASSRSGTDTQYF
few | 14 | TRBJ2-1 | TRBV19 | TRBD2 | TGTGCCAGTAGGCCGCCTAGCGGACACAATGAGCAGTTCTTC | CASRPPSGHNEQFF
few | 12 | TRBJ1-5 | TRBV6-1 | NA | TGTGCCAGCAGTGAAGCCAATCAGCCCCAGCATTTT | CASSEANQPQHF
once | 15 | TRBJ1-2 | TRBV11-2 | NA | TGTGCCAGCAGCTTAGAAAGGGCCTCTAACTATGGCTACACCTTC | CASSLERASNYGYTF